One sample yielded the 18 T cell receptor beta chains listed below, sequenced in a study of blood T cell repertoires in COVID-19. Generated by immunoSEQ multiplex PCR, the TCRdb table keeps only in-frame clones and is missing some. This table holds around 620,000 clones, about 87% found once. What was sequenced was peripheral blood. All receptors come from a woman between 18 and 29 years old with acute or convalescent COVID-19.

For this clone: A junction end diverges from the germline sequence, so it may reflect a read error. The DNA for the CDR3 is TGTGCCAGCAGGGAAGACAGGGGTGACTATGGCTACACCTTC. This encodes CASREDRGDYGYTF. The chain links TRBV6-1 to TRBJ1-2; TRBD1 matches at 8 bases. Germline lookup yields CDR1 MNHNS and CDR2 SASEGT. The CDR3 runs to 14 residues.

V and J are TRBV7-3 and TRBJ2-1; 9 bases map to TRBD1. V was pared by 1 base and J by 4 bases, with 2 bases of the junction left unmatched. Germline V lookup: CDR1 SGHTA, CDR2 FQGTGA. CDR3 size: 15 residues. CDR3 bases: TGTGCCAGCAGCTTAAGTGGGACAGGGTACAATGAGCAGTTCTTC. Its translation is CASSLSGTGYNEQFF. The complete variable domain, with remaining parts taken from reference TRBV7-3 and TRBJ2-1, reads GAGVSQTPSNKVTEKGKYVELRCDPISGHTALYWYRQSLGQGPEFLIYFQGTGAADDSGLPNDRFFAVRPEGSVSTLKIQRTERGDSAVYLCASSLSGTGYNEQFFGPGTRLTVL.

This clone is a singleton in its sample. The CDR3 bases are TGTGCCAGCAGCCCTGGGGGAATCGGGACAGGGATGTACAATGAGCAGTTCTTC. Its translation: CASSPGGIGTGMYNEQFF. V gene TRBV5-6 combines with J gene TRBJ2-1; 9 bases map to TRBD1. Per the germline V gene, CDR1 is SGHDT and CDR2 is YYEEEE. J gave up 4 bases and V 4 bases, and 15 bases lay outside the gene matches. This CDR3 spans 18 amino acids.

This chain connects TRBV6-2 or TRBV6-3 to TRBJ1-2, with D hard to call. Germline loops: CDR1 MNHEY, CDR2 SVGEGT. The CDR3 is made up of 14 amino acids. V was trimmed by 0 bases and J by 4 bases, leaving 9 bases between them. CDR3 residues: CASSYSAVVYGYTF. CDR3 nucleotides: TGTGCCAGCAGTTACTCGGCGGTGGTCTATGGCTACACCTTC.

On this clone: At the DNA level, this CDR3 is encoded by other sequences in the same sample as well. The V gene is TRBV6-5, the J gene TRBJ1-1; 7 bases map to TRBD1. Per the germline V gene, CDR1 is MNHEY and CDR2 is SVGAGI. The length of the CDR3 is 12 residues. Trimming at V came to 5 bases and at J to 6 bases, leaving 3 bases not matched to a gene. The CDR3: CASSRDSSEAFF. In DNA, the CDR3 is TGTGCCAGCAGTCGGGACAGCTCTGAAGCTTTCTTT.

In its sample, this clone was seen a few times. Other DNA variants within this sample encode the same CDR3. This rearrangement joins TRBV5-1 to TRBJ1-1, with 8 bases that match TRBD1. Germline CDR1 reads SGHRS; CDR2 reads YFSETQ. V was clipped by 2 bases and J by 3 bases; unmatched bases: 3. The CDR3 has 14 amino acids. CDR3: CASSFTGGYTEAFF. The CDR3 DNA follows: TGCGCCAGCAGCTTCACAGGGGGATACACTGAAGCTTTCTTT.

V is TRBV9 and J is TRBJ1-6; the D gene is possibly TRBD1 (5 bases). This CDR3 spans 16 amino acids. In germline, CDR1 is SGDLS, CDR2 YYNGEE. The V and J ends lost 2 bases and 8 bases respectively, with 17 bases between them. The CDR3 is CASSVGAGQLDSPLHF. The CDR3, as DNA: TGTGCCAGCAGCGTTGGGGCAGGTCAGCTTGATTCACCCCTCCACTTT.

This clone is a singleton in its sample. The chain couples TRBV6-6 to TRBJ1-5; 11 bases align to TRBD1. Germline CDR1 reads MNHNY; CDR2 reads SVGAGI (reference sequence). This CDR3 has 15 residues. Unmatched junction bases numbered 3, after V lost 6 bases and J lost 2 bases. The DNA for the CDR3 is TGTGCCAGCAGGGACAGGGGGCGAGGCAATCAGCCCCAGCATTTT. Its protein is CASRDRGRGNQPQHF.

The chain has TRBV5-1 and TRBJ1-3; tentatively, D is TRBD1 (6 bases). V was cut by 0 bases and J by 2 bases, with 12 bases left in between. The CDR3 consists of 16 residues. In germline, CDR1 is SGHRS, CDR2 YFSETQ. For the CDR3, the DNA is TGCGCCAGCAGCTTGGGGCAGGGGCCTCCTGGAAACACCATATATTTT. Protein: CASSLGQGPPGNTIYF.

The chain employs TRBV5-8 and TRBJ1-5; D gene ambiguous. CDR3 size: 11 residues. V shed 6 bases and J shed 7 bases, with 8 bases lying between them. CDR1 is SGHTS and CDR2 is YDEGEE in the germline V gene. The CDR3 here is CASNQEQPQHF. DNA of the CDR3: TGTGCCAGCAACCAGGAACAGCCCCAGCATTTT. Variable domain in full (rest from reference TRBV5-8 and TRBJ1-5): EAGVTQSPTHLIKTRGQQATLRCSPISGHTSVYWYQQALGLGLQFLLWYDEGEERNRGNFPPRFSGRQFPNYSSELNVNALELEDSALYLCASNQEQPQHFGDGTRLSIL.

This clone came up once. The CDR3 DNA reads as TGTGCCAGCAGCTATAAGGACAGGGGTGCTAATGAAAAACTGTTTTTT. Encoded protein: CASSYKDRGANEKLFF. This chain uses TRBV5-6 with TRBJ1-4; 9 bases align to TRBD1. CDR3 length equals 16 residues. After removal of 3 bases from V and 3 bases from J, the junction contained 6 bases not matched to a gene. Looked up from germline, CDR1 is SGHDT and CDR2 is YYEEEE.

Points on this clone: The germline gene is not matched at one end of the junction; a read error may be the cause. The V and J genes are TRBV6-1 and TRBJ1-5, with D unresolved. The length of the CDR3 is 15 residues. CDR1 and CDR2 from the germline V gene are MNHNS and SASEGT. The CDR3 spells CASSEGIQINQPQHF. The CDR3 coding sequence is TGTGCCAGCAGCGAAGGGATACAGATCAATCAGCCCCAGCATTTT.

As DNA, the CDR3 is TGTGCCAGCAGCCGTATAGGACAGGGGGCAACAGATACGCAGTATTTT. It specifies CASSRIGQGATDTQYF. The chain has TRBV5-4 and TRBJ2-3, with TRBD1 matching over 11 bases. Germline V gene sequence: CDR1 SGHNT, CDR2 YYREEE (reference sequence). After removal of 4 bases from V and 3 bases from J, the junction contained 7 bases not matched to a gene. The CDR3 is 16 amino acids. Drawing the rest from reference TRBV5-4 and TRBJ2-3, the complete variable domain is ETGVTQSPTHLIKTRGQQVTLRCSSQSGHNTVSWYQQALGQGPQFIFQYYREEENGRGNFPPRFSGLQFPNYSSELNVNALELDDSALYLCASSRIGQGATDTQYFGPGTRLTVL.

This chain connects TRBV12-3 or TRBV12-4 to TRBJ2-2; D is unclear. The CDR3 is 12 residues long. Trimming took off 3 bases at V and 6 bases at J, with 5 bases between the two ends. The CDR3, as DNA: TGTGCCAGCAGTTTCGTCGCCGGGGAGCTGTTTTTT. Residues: CASSFVAGELFF.

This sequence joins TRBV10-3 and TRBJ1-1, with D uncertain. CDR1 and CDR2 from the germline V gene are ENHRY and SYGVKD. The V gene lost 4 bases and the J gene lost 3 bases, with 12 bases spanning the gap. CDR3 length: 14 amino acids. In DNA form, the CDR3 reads TGTGCCATCAGTGCGGGTCAAAGCGACACTGAAGCTTTCTTT. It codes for CAISAGQSDTEAFF.

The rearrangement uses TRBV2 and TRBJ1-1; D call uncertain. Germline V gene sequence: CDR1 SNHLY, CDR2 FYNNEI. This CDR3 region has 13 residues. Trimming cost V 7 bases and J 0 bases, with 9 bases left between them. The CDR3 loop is CASKSRLNTEAFF. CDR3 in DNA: TGTGCCAGCAAGTCCAGGCTGAACACTGAAGCTTTCTTT.

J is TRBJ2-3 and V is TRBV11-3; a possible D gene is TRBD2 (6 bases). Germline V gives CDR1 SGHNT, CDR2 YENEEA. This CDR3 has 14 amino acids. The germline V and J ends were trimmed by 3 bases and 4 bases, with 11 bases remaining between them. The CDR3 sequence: CASSLGGHADTQYF. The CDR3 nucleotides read TGTGCCAGCAGCTTGGGGGGTCATGCAGATACGCAGTATTTT.

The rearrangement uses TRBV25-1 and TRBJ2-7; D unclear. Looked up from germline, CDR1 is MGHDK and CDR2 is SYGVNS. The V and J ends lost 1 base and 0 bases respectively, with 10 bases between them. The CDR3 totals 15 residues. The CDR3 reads CASSEWLPGSYEQYF. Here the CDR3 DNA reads TGTGCCAGCAGTGAATGGTTACCCGGCTCCTACGAGCAGTACTTC.